Below, 31 T cell receptor beta chains from the same sample are listed, as sequenced in a study of TIL therapy for anti-PD-1-resistant metastatic lung cancer. Noted time point: pre-treatment sample, taken before nivolumab and TIL therapy. Most excised metastases sampled were pleural nodules or supraclavicular lymph nodes. Sequencing used immunoSEQ v3. Data came from immunoSEQ multiplex PCR; TCRdb stores just in-frame clones and leaves some out. The repertoire holds 95,000 or so clones, with 50% to 70% as singletons. Sequenced material: tumor tissue, taken at baseline. All receptors come from a person between 25 and 79 years old with non-small cell lung cancer.

This chain connects TRBV18 to TRBJ2-1; D not certain. Germline V gives CDR1 KGHSH, CDR2 LQKENI. Trimming removed 4 bases at V and 4 bases at J, with 14 bases between. The CDR3 runs 15 residues. The CDR3 DNA reads as TGTGCCAGCTCACTCAACCGGGCCTCTTACAATGAGCAGTTCTTC. It specifies CASSLNRASYNEQFF.

The chain carries TRBV3-1 (or the pseudogene TRBV3-2) and TRBJ2-6, with D unresolved. The CDR3 has 13 residues. The germline V and J ends were trimmed by 5 bases and 0 bases, with 2 bases remaining between them. Germline V gene data show CDR1 as LGHDT and CDR2 as YNNKEL (reference sequence). This CDR3 is CASSFSGANVLTF. The DNA for the CDR3 is TGTGCCAGCAGCTTCTCTGGGGCCAACGTCCTGACTTTC.

CDR3 in amino acids: CASSYSGQGGNEQFF. The CDR3 DNA follows: TGTGCCAGCAGTTACTCGGGGCAGGGGGGCAATGAGCAGTTCTTC. This sequence joins TRBV6-2 or TRBV6-3 and TRBJ2-1; D may be TRBD1 (7 bases). Trimming left V 0 bases short and J 6 bases short, with 12 bases between. Germline values: CDR1 MNHEY, CDR2 SVGEGT. The length of the CDR3 is 15 residues.

This clone has a count of ten or more. In DNA, the CDR3 is TGTGCCAGCAGCCACCCAACGGGACTAGCGGGGGGGAGGTATGAGCAGTTCTTC. It is translated as CASSHPTGLAGGRYEQFF. The chain is built from TRBV4-2 and TRBJ2-1; 16 bases line up with TRBD2. The CDR3 is 18 amino acids. Per germline, CDR1 LGHNA and CDR2 YNFKEQ. The junction had 10 bases not matched to a gene; V was cut back by 3 bases and J by 8 bases.

The chain is built from TRBV19 and TRBJ2-1; 7 positions match TRBD1. Germline assignment: CDR1 LNHDA and CDR2 SQIVND (reference sequence). After removal of 4 bases from V and 5 bases from J, the junction contained 5 bases not matched to a gene. CDR3 length: 14 residues. CDR3 protein: CASSNVDRDNEQFF. The CDR3 nucleotides read TGTGCCAGTAGTAACGTCGACAGGGACAATGAGCAGTTCTTC.

This clone was found a few times. The gene calls are TRBV6-2 or TRBV6-3 and TRBJ2-5; D could derive from TRBD1 or TRBD2 (5 bases each). The CDR3 has 13 residues. Germline CDR1 reads MNHEY; CDR2 reads SVGEGT. Trimming removed 2 bases at V and 12 bases at J, with 16 bases between. The CDR3 DNA reads as TGTGCCAGCAGTTACGTGGGGACGACTGAGAAGTACTTC. It yields the protein CASSYVGTTEKYF.

V usage is TRBV7-2 and J usage is TRBJ2-7; D perhaps matches TRBD2 (5 bases). V lost 1 base to trimming and J lost 1 base, with 11 bases between them. Germline CDR1 is SGHTA and CDR2 is FQGNSA. This CDR3 has 15 amino acids. CDR3: CASSLDRDFSYEQYF. In DNA form, the CDR3 reads TGTGCCAGCAGCTTAGATCGGGATTTTTCCTACGAGCAGTACTTC. Variable domain in full (rest from reference TRBV7-2 and TRBJ2-7): GAGVSQSPSNKVTEKGKDVELRCDPISGHTALYWYRQSLGQGLEFLIYFQGNSAPDKSGLPSDRFSAERTGGSVSTLTIQRTQQEDSAVYLCASSLDRDFSYEQYFGPGTRLTVT.

This chain links TRBV18 with TRBJ2-1; 8 bases map to TRBD1. Trimming took 4 bases from V and 2 from J; bases not matched to a gene: 4. The length of the CDR3 is 15 residues. Germline V CDR1 and CDR2: KGHSH, LQKENI. The CDR3 nucleotides are TGTGCCAGCTCACTACGGACAGGGCCCTACAATGAGCAGTTCTTC. It specifies CASSLRTGPYNEQFF.

This clone appeared a few times. The V and J genes are TRBV7-9 and TRBJ1-2; 9 bases agree with TRBD1. Germline V CDR1 and CDR2: SEHNR, FQNEAQ (reference sequence). J lost 5 bases, V lost 5 bases, and 9 bases had no gene match. This CDR3 is built from 15 residues. CDR3 coding DNA: TGTGCCAGCAGCCCCATCCAGGGACAGGGATATGGCTACACCTTC. This encodes CASSPIQGQGYGYTF.

V gene TRBV28 combines with J gene TRBJ2-7; D ambiguous. V was pared by 4 bases and J by 3 bases, with 19 bases between. CDR1 MDHEN and CDR2 SYDVKM come from the germline V gene. The CDR3 runs 16 residues. CDR3 nucleotides: TGTGCCAGCAGTTCCCCTCTCGCAGGCTCCTACTACGAGCAGTACTTC. Translated: CASSSPLAGSYYEQYF.

This chain joins TRBV28 and TRBJ2-5; D could derive from TRBD1 or TRBD2 (5 bases each). V was pared by 7 bases and J by 5 bases, with 17 bases between. CDR3 size: 14 residues. Germline assignment: CDR1 MDHEN and CDR2 SYDVKM. This CDR3 reads CASTPVTEGETQYF. For the CDR3, the DNA is TGTGCCAGCACCCCGGTGACAGAGGGGGAGACCCAGTACTTC. The variable domain in full, with the rest retrieved from reference TRBV28 and TRBJ2-5, is DVKVTQSSRYLVKRTGEKVFLECVQDMDHENMFWYRQDPGLGLRLIYFSYDVKMKEKGDIPEGYSVSREKKERFSLILESASTNQTSMYLCASTPVTEGETQYFGPGTRLLVL.

In this sample, this clone turned up once. The chain uses TRBV10-3 and TRBJ2-7; 8 bases agree with TRBD2. The CDR3 has 15 amino acids. V lost 7 bases, J lost 7 bases, and 15 bases stayed unmatched. Germline CDR1 and CDR2: ENHRY and SYGVKD. For the CDR3, the DNA is TGTGCCATCAACCCGATGGCGGGAGGTCCCGAGGAGCAGTACTTC. It yields the protein CAINPMAGGPEEQYF.

V is TRBV4-3 and J is TRBJ1-5; 8 bases fit TRBD1. Germline lookup yields CDR1 LGHNA and CDR2 YSLEER. CDR3 length: 14 amino acids. The ends lost 0 bases at V and 6 bases at J; junction bases unmatched: 1. The CDR3 is CASSQEQGGQPQHF. As DNA, the CDR3 is TGCGCCAGCAGCCAAGAACAGGGGGGTCAGCCCCAGCATTTT.

This sequence joins TRBV4-2 and TRBJ2-4; possibly TRBD2 for D (5 bases). The CDR3 consists of 18 residues. Per the germline V gene, CDR1 is LGHNA and CDR2 is YNFKEQ. V lost 0 bases and J 0 bases, leaving 15 bases between the germline ends. The CDR3 nucleotides are TGTGCCAGCAGCCAAGATGTTGGGAGCGGAATAGCCAAAAACATTCAGTACTTC. This translates into CASSQDVGSGIAKNIQYF.

This clone has just a few counts. The chain recombines TRBV5-6 with TRBJ2-2, with a possible D match to TRBD2 (5 bases). Germline CDR1 SGHDT, CDR2 YYEEEE. This CDR3 contains 17 residues. Trimming took off 7 bases at V and 5 bases at J, with 24 bases between the two ends. This CDR3 reads CASGPGSQRTRTGELFF. CDR3 DNA sequence: TGTGCCAGCGGCCCTGGGTCACAGCGGACGAGGACCGGGGAGCTGTTTTTT.

The chain joins TRBV18 to TRBJ1-2; a weak D match, TRBD1 (5 bases). Germline loops: CDR1 KGHSH, CDR2 LQKENI. This CDR3 has 13 amino acids. V was cut by 1 base and J by 6 bases, with 9 bases left in between. This CDR3 is CASSPLAGHGYTF. In nucleotides, the CDR3 is TGTGCCAGCTCACCACTTGCAGGGCATGGCTACACCTTC.

The rearrangement links TRBV10-3 to TRBJ2-7; 8 bases are shared with TRBD2. This CDR3 has 17 residues. CDR1 and CDR2 from the germline V gene are ENHRY and SYGVKD. The trim removed 0 bases at V and 2 bases at J, leaving 9 bases unmatched. The CDR3 here is CAISESNQRETPYEQYF. CDR3 DNA: TGTGCCATCAGTGAGTCGAATCAGCGGGAGACACCCTACGAGCAGTACTTC.

In its sample, this clone was seen a few times. The chain recombines TRBV9 with TRBJ1-4; tentatively, D is TRBD1 (5 bases). Per germline, CDR1 SGDLS and CDR2 YYNGEE. V lost 3 bases to trimming and J lost 7 bases, with 16 bases between them. The CDR3 consists of 15 residues. The CDR3 sequence is CASSAGDVGGEKLFF. The DNA for the CDR3 is TGTGCCAGCAGCGCGGGGGACGTAGGAGGTGAAAAACTGTTTTTT.

V usage is TRBV12-3 or TRBV12-4 and J usage is TRBJ1-2, with unresolved D. Between the trimmed V and J ends, which lost 5 bases and 1 base, there was a span of 8 bases. This CDR3 region has 13 residues. In DNA form, the CDR3 reads TGTGCCAGCAGTCCGGGTCTTAACTATGGCTACACCTTC. Translating gives CASSPGLNYGYTF.

The chain uses TRBV7-8 and TRBJ1-5, with D perhaps matching TRBD1 (5 bases). V gave up 1 base and J gave up 6 bases, with 10 bases separating them. The CDR3 has 14 amino acids. CDR1 SGHVS and CDR2 FQNEAQ come from the germline V gene. CDR3 loop: CASSLGTRSQPQHF. CDR3 sequence (DNA): TGTGCCAGCAGCTTAGGGACAAGATCTCAGCCCCAGCATTTT. Using reference TRBV7-8 and TRBJ1-5 for the parts outside the CDR3, the full variable domain is GAGVSQSPRYKVAKRGQDVALRCDPISGHVSLFWYQQALGQGPEFLTYFQNEAQLDKSGLPSDRFFAERPEGSVSTLKIQRTQQEDSAVYLCASSLGTRSQPQHFGDGTRLSIL.

This chain links TRBV5-5 with TRBJ2-7; 7 bases match TRBD2. J gave up 3 bases and V 2 bases, and 8 bases lay outside the gene matches. The CDR3 has 15 amino acids. The V gene's germline CDR1 is SGHKS and CDR2 YYEKEE (reference sequence). The CDR3 DNA follows: TGTGCCAGCAGCTTAGGACTAGGGGATATCTACGAGCAGTACTTC. As protein: CASSLGLGDIYEQYF. The variable domain in full, completed from reference TRBV5-5 and TRBJ2-7, reads DAGVTQSPTHLIKTRGQQVTLRCSPISGHKSVSWYQQVLGQGPQFIFQYYEKEERGRGNFPDRFSARQFPNYSSELNVNALLLGDSALYLCASSLGLGDIYEQYFGPGTRLTVT.

This chain connects TRBV6-5 to TRBJ2-3; D gene ambiguous. Germline-derived CDR1 and CDR2 are MNHEY and SVGAGI. The CDR3 contains 12 residues. Trimming took 10 bases from V and 4 from J, leaving 12 bases between them. The CDR3 here is CATEHGADTQYF. CDR3 in DNA: TGTGCCACCGAACATGGGGCAGATACGCAGTATTTT.

Only a few counts were recorded for this clone. The chain uses TRBV11-2 and TRBJ2-7, with TRBD2 as a possible D gene (5 bases). CDR1 is SGHAT and CDR2 is FQNNGV in the germline V gene. There are 14 residues in the CDR3. V shed 3 bases and J shed 3 bases, with 12 bases lying between them. DNA of the CDR3: TGTGCCAGCAGCTTTAGCGAGGGAATCTACGAGCAGTACTTC. Amino acids: CASSFSEGIYEQYF.

The chain joins TRBV6-5 to TRBJ2-5, with TRBD2 as a possible D gene (5 bases). The CDR3 is 11 amino acids. The germline V gene encodes CDR1 MNHEY and CDR2 SVGAGI. V gave up 2 bases and J gave up 7 bases, with 5 bases separating them. The CDR3 sequence is CASSYAGTQYF. In DNA form, the CDR3 reads TGTGCCAGCAGTTACGCGGGGACCCAGTACTTC.

The V gene is TRBV23-1, the J gene TRBJ2-7, with 8 positions matching TRBD2. TRBV23-1 is an ORF; its function is uncertain. The length of the CDR3 is 17 residues. The ends lost 4 bases at V and 1 base at J; junction bases unmatched: 12. CDR3 protein: CASSRRTSGRSSYEQYF. The CDR3 DNA reads TGCGCCAGCAGTCGCCGGACCAGCGGGAGAAGTTCCTACGAGCAGTACTTC.

The genes are TRBV13 and TRBJ2-7, with D tentatively TRBD1 (5 bases). From germline, CDR1 is PRHDT and CDR2 FYEKMQ (reference sequence). The CDR3 has 14 amino acids. Trimming took 0 bases from V and 6 from J, leaving 12 bases between them. The CDR3 nucleotides are TGTGCCAGCAGCTTAGGCAGGGTGATGGTCGAGCAGTACTTC. Translated: CASSLGRVMVEQYF. Drawing the rest from reference TRBV13 and TRBJ2-7, the complete variable domain is AAGVIQSPRHLIKEKRETATLKCYPIPRHDTVYWYQQGPGQDPQFLISFYEKMQSDKGSIPDRFSAQQFSDYHSELNMSSLELGDSALYFCASSLGRVMVEQYFGPGTRLTVT.

The J gene is TRBJ2-4, the V gene TRBV10-1; D remains unclear. Germline V gene sequence: CDR1 WNHNN, CDR2 SYGVQD (reference sequence). This CDR3 is 13 amino acids long. V lost 4 bases to trimming and J lost 3 bases, with 7 bases between them. The DNA of the CDR3 is TGCGCCAGCAGTGGTCCGGGCAAAAACATTCAGTACTTC. Translated, it gives CASSGPGKNIQYF.

The chain has TRBV3-1 (or the pseudogene TRBV3-2) and TRBJ2-7; maybe TRBD2 (6 bases). The CDR3 is 14 residues long. The germline gives CDR1 LGHDT, CDR2 YNNKEL (reference sequence). V dropped 1 base and J dropped 7 bases, with 14 bases sitting between them. The CDR3 region is CASSQATSAQEQYF. The DNA of the CDR3 is TGTGCCAGCAGCCAAGCGACTAGTGCTCAGGAGCAGTACTTC.

This clone was seen repeatedly, ten times or more. The J gene is TRBJ2-3, the V gene TRBV5-1, with D possibly TRBD1 on 6 matching bases. Germline V gives CDR1 SGHRS, CDR2 YFSETQ. V lost 4 bases to trimming and J lost 6 bases, with 18 bases between them. The CDR3 has 15 amino acids. The CDR3 DNA sequence: TGCGCCAGCAGCCCTTTAGGGGGAAGGGGGGATACGCAGTATTTT. Its translation is CASSPLGGRGDTQYF.

This chain links TRBV5-4 with TRBJ1-1; D is unclear. This CDR3 comprises 14 residues. Germline V CDR1 and CDR2: SGHNT, YYREEE (reference sequence). V lost 4 bases and J 4 bases, leaving 14 bases between the germline ends. The CDR3 DNA reads TGTGCCAGCAGCCGAGAAAGAGGGAGCACTGAAGCTTTCTTT. Translated, it gives CASSRERGSTEAFF.

This rearrangement joins TRBV4-1 to TRBJ2-7; no reliable D call. Trimming cost V 5 bases and J 6 bases, with 17 bases left between them. The CDR3 runs to 14 residues. The germline V gene has CDR1 MGHRA and CDR2 YSYEKL. The CDR3 nucleotides read TGCGCCAGCAGCTCGGCCACAGTTGGTGCCGAGCAGTACTTC. Its translation: CASSSATVGAEQYF.